This is a list of T cell receptor beta chains from one sample in a study of CD8 T cells in ankylosing spondylitis. TCRdb itself ran the 5' RACE reads through MiXCR, one entry per CDR3 protein. The sample yields about 400,000 distinct CDR3 sequences, about 20% seen once. The material sequenced was blood, either unsorted or a sorted T cell fraction (not recorded which). Receptors were obtained from a male donor with ankylosing spondylitis or in good health (not recorded which). Both conserved end residues are part of each CDR3. D genes are given only for firm matches. Clone size is stated in some rows and not others, as once, few, many or a class when expanded.

CDR3 protein: CASSGEGPGYTGELFF
CDR3 DNA: TGTGCCAGCAGTGGTGAGGGGCCCGGATACACCGGGGAGCTGTTTTTT
clone size: .
J gene: TRBJ2-2
V gene: TRBV2
D gene: .

CDR3 protein: CAWSASSNQPQHF
CDR3 DNA: TGTGCCTGGAGTGCTTCTAGCAATCAGCCCCAGCATTTT
clone size: .
J gene: TRBJ1-5
V gene: TRBV30
D gene: .

CDR3 protein: CASELNWETQYF
CDR3 DNA: TGTGCCAGCGAGCTCAACTGGGAGACCCAGTACTTC
clone size: .
J gene: TRBJ2-5
V gene: TRBV25-1
D gene: .

CDR3 protein: CASSLNSNTEAFF
CDR3 DNA: TGTGCCAGCAGTTTGAACAGCAACACTGAAGCTTTCTTT
clone size: many
J gene: TRBJ1-1
V gene: TRBV12-3/TRBV12-4
D gene: .

CDR3 protein: CASSLWGEDTEAFF
CDR3 DNA: TGTGCCAGCAGTTTATGGGGGGAGGACACTGAAGCTTTCTTT
clone size: .
J gene: TRBJ1-1
V gene: TRBV27
D gene: .

CDR3 protein: CATRGASAPERFF
CDR3 DNA: TGTGCCACCAGGGGGGCTAGCGCTCCAGAGCGGTTCTTC
clone size: .
J gene: TRBJ2-1
V gene: TRBV24-1
D gene: .

CDR3 protein: CASSLSGETQPQHF
CDR3 DNA: TGCGCCAGCAGCTTGTCTGGGGAGACCCAGCCCCAGCATTTT
clone size: few
J gene: TRBJ1-5
V gene: TRBV5-1
D gene: .

CDR3 protein: CASSQAGLVGAGELFF
CDR3 DNA: TGTGCCAGCAGCCAAGCAGGGCTTGTAGGGGCCGGGGAGCTGTTTTTT
clone size: .
J gene: TRBJ2-2
V gene: TRBV7-6
D gene: .

CDR3 protein: CASSPGLGGETQYF
CDR3 DNA: TGTGCCAGCAGCCCCGGACTAGGTGGGGAGACCCAGTACTTC
clone size: .
J gene: TRBJ2-5
V gene: TRBV11-2
D gene: TRBD2

CDR3 protein: CASSIPGTIQETQYF
CDR3 DNA: TGTGCCAGCAGCATACCCGGGACTATCCAAGAGACCCAGTACTTC
clone size: few
J gene: TRBJ2-5
V gene: TRBV7-9
D gene: TRBD2

CDR3 protein: CASSDDKTYEQYF
CDR3 DNA: TGTGCCAGCAGTGACGACAAGACCTACGAGCAGTACTTC
clone size: .
J gene: TRBJ2-7
V gene: TRBV12-3/TRBV12-4
D gene: .

CDR3 protein: CASSESGGISYEQYF
CDR3 DNA: TGTGCCAGCAGTGAAAGCGGGGGGATCTCCTACGAGCAGTACTTC
clone size: .
J gene: TRBJ2-7
V gene: TRBV6-1
D gene: TRBD2

CDR3 protein: CSATTLAGGASGEQFF
CDR3 DNA: TGCAGTGCTACCACCTTAGCGGGGGGGGCCTCTGGTGAGCAGTTCTTC
clone size: many
J gene: TRBJ2-1
V gene: TRBV20-1
D gene: TRBD2

CDR3 protein: CSARDKIHLNEQFF
CDR3 DNA: TGCAGTGCTAGGGACAAAATACACCTCAATGAGCAGTTCTTC
clone size: many
J gene: TRBJ2-1
V gene: TRBV20-1
D gene: .

CDR3 protein: CASSYSRGRSEQYF
CDR3 DNA: TGTGCCAGCAGTTACTCACGGGGCCGGTCCGAGCAGTACTTC
clone size: .
J gene: TRBJ2-7
V gene: TRBV6-5
D gene: .

CDR3 protein: CSVEVRDRGDTQYF
CDR3 DNA: TGCAGCGTTGAAGTTCGGGACAGGGGAGATACGCAGTATTTT
clone size: few
J gene: TRBJ2-3
V gene: TRBV29-1
D gene: TRBD1

CDR3 protein: CASRSSGDQETQYF
CDR3 DNA: TGTGCCAGCAGGTCCAGCGGGGACCAAGAGACCCAGTACTTC
clone size: .
J gene: TRBJ2-5
V gene: TRBV2
D gene: TRBD2

CDR3 protein: CASSFGGGSADTQYF
CDR3 DNA: TGTGCCAGCAGCTTTGGTGGGGGTAGCGCAGATACGCAGTATTTT
clone size: .
J gene: TRBJ2-3
V gene: TRBV7-3
D gene: .

CDR3 protein: CASSALAGGYQETQYF
CDR3 DNA: TGTGCCAGCAGCGCCCTAGCGGGGGGGTACCAAGAGACCCAGTACTTC
clone size: many
J gene: TRBJ2-5
V gene: TRBV9
D gene: TRBD2

CDR3 protein: CASSEWTQRWETQYF
CDR3 DNA: TGCGCCAGCAGCGAATGGACACAAAGATGGGAGACCCAGTACTTC
clone size: .
J gene: TRBJ2-5
V gene: TRBV5-1
D gene: .